Sequencing of this T cell receptor (beta chain) was carried out in a study of Graves' ophthalmopathy and Graves' hyperthyroidism. Whole-study findings and limits: Thyroid clonotypes that were expanded above 0.001 frequency mostly also appeared in blood. With around 70% sensitivity and approximately 72% specificity, the model predicted ophthalmopathy progression.

Researchers took RNA transcripts and amplified TCR beta CDR3 regions from them. First-round RT-PCR used HTBI primers; second-round multiplex PCR followed. Each CDR3 protein gets one entry after TCRdb re-called the multiplex PCR reads with MiXCR. The sample holds hundreds of thousands of distinct CDR3 sequences, over 20% seen once. This clonotype was seen repeatedly, ten times or more. Its matching antigen is unknown. Only newly diagnosed hyperthyroidism patients aged 18 to 65, with under 2 months' duration, were enrolled. Germline loops: CDR1 DFQATT, CDR2 SNEGSKA (reference sequence). Trimming shortened V by 5 bases and J by 5 bases, and 15 bases separated the two germline ends. The CDR3 spans 13 residues.

The sample comprised peripheral blood. The receptor's source is a woman in her late teens or twenties with stable Graves' hyperthyroidism. Some clones in this sample may be carry-over from other donors' samples. The rearrangement links TRBV20-1 to TRBJ2-5, with D possibly TRBD2 on 7 matching bases. The CDR3 reads CSAGGLAAETQYF. For the CDR3, the DNA is TGCAGTGCTGGGGGGCTAGCGGCGGAGACCCAGTACTTC.